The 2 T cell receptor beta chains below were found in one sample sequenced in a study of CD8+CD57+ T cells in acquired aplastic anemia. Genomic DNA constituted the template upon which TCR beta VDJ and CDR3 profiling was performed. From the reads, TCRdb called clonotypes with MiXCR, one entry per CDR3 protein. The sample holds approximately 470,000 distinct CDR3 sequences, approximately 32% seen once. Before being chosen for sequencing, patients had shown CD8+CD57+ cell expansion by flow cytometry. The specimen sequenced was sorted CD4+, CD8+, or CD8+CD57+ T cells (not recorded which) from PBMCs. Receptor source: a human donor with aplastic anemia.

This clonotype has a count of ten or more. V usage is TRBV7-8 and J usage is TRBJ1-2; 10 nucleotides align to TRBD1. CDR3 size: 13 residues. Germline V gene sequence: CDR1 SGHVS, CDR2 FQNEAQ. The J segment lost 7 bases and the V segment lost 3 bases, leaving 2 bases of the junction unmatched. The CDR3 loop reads CASSFRQGAGYTF. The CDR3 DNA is TGTGCCAGCAGCTTTCGACAGGGGGCTGGCTACACCTTC.

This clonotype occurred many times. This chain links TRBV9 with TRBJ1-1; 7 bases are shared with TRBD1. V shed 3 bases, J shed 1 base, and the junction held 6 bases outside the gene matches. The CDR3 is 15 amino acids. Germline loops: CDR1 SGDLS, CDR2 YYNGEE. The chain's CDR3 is CASSGRDRENTEAFF. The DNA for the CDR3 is TGTGCCAGCAGCGGACGAGACAGGGAGAACACTGAAGCTTTCTTT.